This entry concerns a single TCR beta chain. What it binds is unknown. This entry belongs to a study of T cells after yellow fever vaccination. TCR cDNA was made by 5'RACE template switching, adding a universal primer site and UMIs. From the 5' RACE reads, TCRdb called clonotypes with MiXCR, one entry per CDR3 protein. Of a few hundred thousand distinct CDR3 sequences in the sample, 3% to 4.5% were seen once. Findings and caveats of the study: Abundant contaminating clonotypes from the bulk population could appear in FACS-sorted repertoires.

CDR3 length: 17 residues. Per the germline V gene, CDR1 is MNHEY and CDR2 is SVGAGI. Trimming cost V 0 bases and J 2 bases; bases outside gene matches: 5. Specimen: PBMCs, collected 5 days after the yellow fever booster vaccination. The rearrangement links TRBV6-5 to TRBJ2-7, with 12 bases that match TRBD2. The clonotype comes from a man between 18 and 35 years old who received the YFV17D yellow fever vaccine. The CDR3 DNA reads TGTGCCAGCAGTTACTCCGGACTAGCGGGGAACACCTACGAGCAGTACTTC. It encodes CASSYSGLAGNTYEQYF.